This TCR beta chain stems from a study of T cell responses to AZD1222 COVID-19 vaccine. TCRdb keeps only in-frame clones here, not all; method: immunoSEQ multiplex PCR. Among some 180,000 clones listed, around 90% were seen once. The CDR3 has 13 amino acids. V shed 8 bases, J shed 7 bases, and the junction held 5 bases outside the gene matches. The germline V gene has CDR1 LGHDT and CDR2 YNNKEL (reference sequence). The rearrangement uses TRBV3-1 (or the pseudogene TRBV3-2) and TRBJ1-6; the match to TRBD1 covers 7 bases. Specimen: peripheral blood, collected 28 days after the second AZD1222 dose. This sequence was found in an adult who received the AZD1222 COVID-19 vaccine. In DNA, the CDR3 is TGTGCCAGCTCCCGGGACAGCAATTCACCCCTCCACTTT. Its protein product is CASSRDSNSPLHF.